The rows below give T cell receptor beta chains drawn from one sample of a study of blood T cell repertoires in COVID-19. Assay used: immunoSEQ multiplex PCR; TCRdb lists only in-frame clones, some missing. The sample lists some 300,000 clones, over 85% occurring once. The material sequenced was PBMCs or T cells enriched from blood (not recorded which). The receptors come from a woman in her 50s who had been exposed to COVID-19. CDR3s include the opening cysteine and the closing phenylalanine or tryptophan. Fields, in order: clone size, V gene, J gene, D gene, CDR3 protein, CDR3 DNA. A D gene is named only where the DNA matches it firmly. Not every row has a clone size; where given, it reads once, few, many or a size class.

NA	TRBV19	TRBJ1-5	TRBD1	CASRSGGHSNQPQHF	TGTGCCAGTCGTTCAGGGGGGCATAGCAATCAGCCCCAGCATTTT
NA	TRBV28	TRBJ2-3	NA	CASSRTDLSTDTQYF	TGTGCCAGCAGTCGGACGGACTTGAGCACAGATACGCAGTATTTT
few	TRBV3-1/TRBV3-2	TRBJ1-3	NA	CASSLGTGRSGNTIYF	TGTGCCAGCAGCTTAGGCACAGGACGCTCTGGAAACACCATATATTTT
NA	TRBV7-9	TRBJ1-6	NA	CASSLRGQNSPLHF	TGTGCCAGCAGCCTTAGAGGACAGAATTCACCCCTCCACTTT
NA	TRBV19	TRBJ1-1	NA	CASSIGPAYTEAFF	TGTGCCAGTAGTATAGGGCCCGCCTACACTGAAGCTTTCTTT
once	TRBV27	TRBJ2-3	TRBD2	CASRPGPERGLTQYF	TGTGCCAGCAGACCGGGACCTGAGCGGGGACTTACGCAGTATTTT
NA	TRBV25-1	TRBJ1-2	TRBD1	CASGTGGADYGYTF	TGTGCCAGCGGCACAGGGGGCGCGGACTATGGCTACACCTTC
NA	TRBV5-1	TRBJ1-1	NA	CASSLYRGTEAFF	TGCGCCAGCAGCTTGTATCGGGGCACTGAAGCTTTCTTT
NA	TRBV4-1	TRBJ1-1	NA	CASSQEGRGNTEAFF	TGCGCCAGCAGCCAAGAGGGCAGGGGGAACACTGAAGCTTTCTTT
NA	TRBV5-1	TRBJ1-2	TRBD1	CASSIRDRSTGYTF	TGCGCCAGCAGCATTCGGGACAGGTCGACTGGCTACACCTTC
NA	TRBV18	TRBJ2-2	TRBD1	CASSSWTGTNTGELFF	TGTGCCAGCTCCTCTTGGACAGGGACGAACACCGGGGAGCTGTTTTTT
NA	TRBV5-6	TRBJ1-5	NA	CASSQHAVRVYQPQHF	TGTGCCAGCAGCCAACATGCGGTTCGGGTGTATCAGCCCCAGCATTTT
NA	TRBV12-2	TRBJ2-7	NA	CASRIRYRDRGQNEQYF	TGTGCAAGTCGCATAAGATATAGGGACAGGGGGCAAAACGAGCAGTACTTC
NA	TRBV19	TRBJ1-5	TRBD1	CASSTGQHSNQPQHF	TGTGCCAGTAGTACGGGACAGCATAGCAATCAGCCCCAGCATTTT
once	TRBV7-8	TRBJ1-6	NA	CASSPSLETSSYNSPLHF	TGTGCCAGCAGCCCTTCACTTGAAACTAGCTCCTATAATTCACCCCTCCACTTT
NA	TRBV28	TRBJ2-5	NA	CASRDTGNQETQYF	TGTGCCAGCAGGGATACAGGAAACCAAGAGACCCAGTACTTC
NA	TRBV29-1	TRBJ2-5	TRBD2	CSVEGLAGAIQETQYF	TGCAGCGTTGAGGGACTAGCGGGGGCGATACAAGAGACCCAGTACTTC
few	TRBV15	TRBJ1-4	TRBD1	CATTRGQDSPKKLFF	TGTGCCACCACCAGAGGACAGGACTCCCCCAAAAAACTGTTTTTT
NA	TRBV2	TRBJ1-2	NA	CASSSGGDYGYTF	TGTGCCAGCAGCTCGGGGGGGGACTATGGCTACACCTTC
NA	TRBV5-4	TRBJ2-7	TRBD2	CASSGITSGGSSYEQYF	TGTGCCAGCAGCGGAATAACTAGCGGCGGTAGCTCCTACGAGCAGTACTTC
NA	TRBV3-1/TRBV3-2	TRBJ2-7	NA	CASSRPPGEEQYF	TGTGCCAGCAGCCGTCCTCCGGGGGAAGAGCAGTACTTC
NA	TRBV18	TRBJ1-3	NA	CASSPFEDSGNTIYF	TGTGCCAGCTCACCCTTCGAGGACTCTGGAAACACCATATATTTT
NA	TRBV5-1	TRBJ2-1	NA	CASSLVRGEGNEQFF	TGCGCCAGCAGCTTGGTGCGGGGCGAGGGGAATGAGCAGTTCTTC
NA	TRBV24-1	TRBJ2-5	TRBD2	CATSDLPWLAGGQETQYF	TGTGCCACCAGTGATTTACCCTGGCTAGCGGGGGGCCAAGAGACCCAGTACTTC
NA	TRBV3-1/TRBV3-2	TRBJ2-1	TRBD1	CASSPTGDRYNEQFF	TGTGCCAGCAGCCCTACAGGGGACCGATACAATGAGCAGTTCTTC
NA	TRBV19	TRBJ2-7	TRBD1	CASSVGTGGYEQYF	TGTGCCAGTAGTGTTGGGACAGGAGGCTACGAGCAGTACTTC
NA	TRBV30	TRBJ2-7	TRBD1	CAWSRKQGSGEQYF	TGTGCCTGGAGTAGAAAACAGGGGTCGGGTGAGCAGTACTTC
NA	TRBV5-1	TRBJ2-2	NA	CASSLASGTGELFF	TGCGCCAGCAGCTTGGCCTCGGGCACCGGGGAGCTGTTTTTT
once	TRBV2	TRBJ2-7	NA	CASSVGSWGEQYF	TGTGCCAGCAGTGTGGGGAGCTGGGGCGAGCAGTACTTC
NA	TRBV3-1/TRBV3-2	TRBJ1-2	TRBD1	CASSQTGPEVYGYTF	TGTGCCAGCAGCCAGACAGGGCCCGAGGTCTATGGCTACACCTTC
NA	TRBV4-1	TRBJ2-6	NA	CASSQAGGRSGANVLTF	TGCGCCAGCAGCCAAGCGGGGGGCCGTAGTGGGGCCAACGTCCTGACTTTC
few	TRBV2	TRBJ2-7	NA	CASSPDATGSYEQYF	TGTGCCAGCAGCCCCGACGCGACAGGTTCCTACGAGCAGTACTTC
NA	TRBV28	TRBJ1-5	NA	CAIDGNSNQPQHF	TGTGCCATCGATGGCAATAGCAATCAGCCCCAGCATTTT
NA	TRBV4-1	TRBJ1-1	TRBD1	CASSQVSTGMNTEAFF	TGCGCCAGCAGCCAAGTTTCGACAGGGATGAACACTGAAGCTTTCTTT
NA	TRBV4-1	TRBJ2-7	TRBD1	CASSQGSLRGQFYEQYF	TGCGCCAGCAGCCAAGGAAGCCTCAGGGGGCAATTCTACGAGCAGTACTTC
NA	TRBV3-1/TRBV3-2	TRBJ2-2	TRBD2	CASSHPPGTSETGELFF	TGTGCCAGCAGCCACCCTCCAGGGACTAGCGAAACCGGGGAGCTGTTTTTT
NA	TRBV20-1	TRBJ1-1	NA	CSASPGNTEAFF	TGCAGTGCTAGTCCGGGGAACACTGAAGCTTTCTTT
NA	TRBV3-1/TRBV3-2	TRBJ1-5	NA	CASSQEGQGNQPQHF	TGTGCCAGCAGCCAAGAGGGGCAGGGCAATCAGCCCCAGCATTTT
NA	TRBV2	TRBJ1-5	TRBD1	CASRADRGGNQPQHF	TGTGCCAGCAGGGCCGACAGGGGTGGCAATCAGCCCCAGCATTTT
NA	TRBV19	TRBJ1-4	NA	CASSGIARGTNEKLFF	TGTGCCAGTAGTGGGATCGCTCGGGGAACTAATGAAAAACTGTTTTTT
NA	TRBV29-1	TRBJ1-5	NA	CSVAFLTGPNQPQHF	TGCAGCGTTGCTTTCTTGACAGGCCCTAATCAGCCCCAGCATTTT
once	TRBV24-1	TRBJ2-7	TRBD1	CATSDPCPTGQGGYEQYF	TGTGCCACCAGTGATCCGTGCCCAACGGGACAGGGTGGGTACGAGCAGTACTTC
few	TRBV10-2	TRBJ2-3	TRBD2	CATGLATDTQYF	TGCGCCACAGGACTAGCGACAGATACGCAGTATTTT
NA	TRBV11-2	TRBJ1-6	NA	CASSYGQYNSPLHF	TGTGCCAGCAGCTACGGACAATATAATTCACCCCTCCACTTT
NA	TRBV2	TRBJ2-1	NA	CASTGGGSSYNEQFF	TGTGCCAGCACGGGAGGGGGCAGCTCCTACAATGAGCAGTTCTTC
NA	TRBV5-1	TRBJ2-3	NA	CASSRGFVLTDTQYF	TGCGCCAGCAGCCGAGGATTCGTTCTGACAGATACGCAGTATTTT
NA	TRBV28	TRBJ1-2	NA	CASSLTNRESYGYTF	TGTGCCAGCAGTTTAACAAACAGGGAAAGCTATGGCTACACCTTC
once	TRBV9	TRBJ1-3	NA	CASSVGRAVSGNTIYF	TGTGCCAGCAGCGTAGGGCGGGCCGTCTCTGGAAACACCATATATTTT
NA	TRBV4-1	TRBJ1-2	TRBD1	CASSPSGTGGSGYTF	TGCGCCAGCAGCCCATCCGGGACAGGGGGCAGTGGCTACACCTTC
NA	TRBV25-1	TRBJ1-3	TRBD1	CASSPPGQGTGNTIYF	TGTGCCAGCAGCCCACCCGGACAGGGCACTGGAAACACCATATATTTT
NA	TRBV3-1/TRBV3-2	TRBJ2-7	TRBD1	CASSRGTGGHEQYF	TGTGCCAGCAGCCGAGGGACAGGGGGGCACGAGCAGTACTTC
NA	TRBV5-1	TRBJ2-5	TRBD1	CASSSRTGSQETQYF	TGCGCCAGCAGTTCGAGGACAGGGTCTCAAGAGACCCAGTACTTC
NA	TRBV4-2	TRBJ1-3	NA	CASSQDARVHSGNTIYF	TGTGCCAGCAGCCAAGATGCCCGGGTCCACTCTGGAAACACCATATATTTT
once	TRBV29-1	TRBJ1-4	TRBD1	CSAGTGVNEKLFF	TGCAGCGCCGGGACAGGAGTCAATGAAAAACTGTTTTTT
NA	TRBV7-9	TRBJ2-7	TRBD1	CASSLGTGRDEQYF	TGTGCCAGCAGCTTGGGGACAGGGCGTGACGAGCAGTACTTC
NA	TRBV27	TRBJ2-7	NA	CASSLFVSYEQYF	TGTGCCAGCAGTTTATTTGTCAGCTACGAGCAGTACTTC
NA	TRBV12-3/TRBV12-4	TRBJ1-5	NA	CASSLGGPQAHF	TGTGCCAGCAGTTTAGGTGGTCCCCAAGCCCATTTT